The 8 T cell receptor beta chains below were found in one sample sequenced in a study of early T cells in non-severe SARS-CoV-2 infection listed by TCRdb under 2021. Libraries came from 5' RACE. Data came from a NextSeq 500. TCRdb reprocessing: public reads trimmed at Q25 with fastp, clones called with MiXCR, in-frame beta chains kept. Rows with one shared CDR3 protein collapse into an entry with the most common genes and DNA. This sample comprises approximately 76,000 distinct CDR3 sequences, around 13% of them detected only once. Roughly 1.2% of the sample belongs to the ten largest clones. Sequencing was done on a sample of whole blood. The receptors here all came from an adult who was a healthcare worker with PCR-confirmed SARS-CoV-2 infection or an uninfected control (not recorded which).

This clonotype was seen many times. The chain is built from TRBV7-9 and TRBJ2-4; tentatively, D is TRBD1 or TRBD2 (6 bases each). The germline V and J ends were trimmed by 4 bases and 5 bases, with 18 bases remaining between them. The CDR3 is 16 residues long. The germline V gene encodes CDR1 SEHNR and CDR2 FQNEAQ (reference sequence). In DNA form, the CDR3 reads TGTGCCAGCAGCTCACTGACAGGCGGGATCGAAAACATTCAGTACTTC. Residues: CASSSLTGGIENIQYF.

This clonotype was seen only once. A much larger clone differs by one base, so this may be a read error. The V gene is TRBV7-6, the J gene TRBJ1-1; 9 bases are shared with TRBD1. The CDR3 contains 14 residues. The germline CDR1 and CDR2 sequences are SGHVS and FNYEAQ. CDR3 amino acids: CTSSMGQGNTEAFF. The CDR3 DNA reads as TGTACCAGCAGCATGGGACAGGGGAACACTGAAGCTTTCTTT.

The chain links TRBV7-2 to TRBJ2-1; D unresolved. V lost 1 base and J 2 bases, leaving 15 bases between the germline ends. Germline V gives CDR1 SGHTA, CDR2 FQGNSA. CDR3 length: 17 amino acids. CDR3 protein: CASSLVPWGTTYNEQFF. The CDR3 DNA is TGTGCCAGCAGCTTAGTTCCTTGGGGAACCACCTACAATGAGCAGTTCTTC. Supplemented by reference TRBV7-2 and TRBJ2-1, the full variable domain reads GAGVSQSPSNKVTEKGKDVELRCDPISGHTALYWYRQSLGQGLEFLIYFQGNSAPDKSGLPSDRFSAERTGGSVSTLTIQRTQQEDSAVYLCASSLVPWGTTYNEQFFGPGTRLTVL.

DNA for the CDR3: TGTGCCAGCAGCTTACAGGGGCGCGCAACTAATGAAAAACTGTTTTTT. As protein: CASSLQGRATNEKLFF. The chain combines TRBV6-1 with TRBJ1-4; 7 positions match TRBD1. Germline V gives CDR1 MNHNS, CDR2 SASEGT. The CDR3 has 16 amino acids. V trimming: 6 bases; J trimming: 0 bases; junction bases outside the gene matches: 7.

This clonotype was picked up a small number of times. The CDR3 spells CASSTGTSGYTDTQYF. The CDR3 coding sequence is TGTGCCAGCAGCACAGGGACTAGCGGTTACACAGATACGCAGTATTTT. The chain has TRBV9 and TRBJ2-3, with TRBD2 matching over 11 bases. Germline V lookup: CDR1 SGDLS, CDR2 YYNGEE. The CDR3 sequence is 16 residues long. J lost 2 bases, V lost 4 bases, and 6 bases had no gene match.

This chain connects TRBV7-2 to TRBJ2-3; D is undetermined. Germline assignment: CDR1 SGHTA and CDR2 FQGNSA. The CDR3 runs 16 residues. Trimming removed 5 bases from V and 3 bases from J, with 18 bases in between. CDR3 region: CASSRLFPGGTDTQYF. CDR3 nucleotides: TGTGCCAGCAGCCGATTATTTCCGGGTGGGACAGATACGCAGTATTTT.

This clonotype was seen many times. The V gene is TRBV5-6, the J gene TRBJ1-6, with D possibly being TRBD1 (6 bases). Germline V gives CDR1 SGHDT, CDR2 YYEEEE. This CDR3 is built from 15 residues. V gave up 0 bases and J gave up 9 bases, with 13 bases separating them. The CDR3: CASSLAERRGSPLHF. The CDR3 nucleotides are TGTGCCAGCAGCTTGGCCGAACGCAGGGGTTCACCCCTCCACTTT.

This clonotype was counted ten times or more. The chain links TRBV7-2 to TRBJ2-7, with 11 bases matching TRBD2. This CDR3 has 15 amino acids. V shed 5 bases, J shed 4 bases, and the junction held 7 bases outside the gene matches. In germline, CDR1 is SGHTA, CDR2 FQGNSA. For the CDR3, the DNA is TGTGCCAGCAGCAACACTAGCGGGAGACCGTACGAGCAGTACTTC. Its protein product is CASSNTSGRPYEQYF.